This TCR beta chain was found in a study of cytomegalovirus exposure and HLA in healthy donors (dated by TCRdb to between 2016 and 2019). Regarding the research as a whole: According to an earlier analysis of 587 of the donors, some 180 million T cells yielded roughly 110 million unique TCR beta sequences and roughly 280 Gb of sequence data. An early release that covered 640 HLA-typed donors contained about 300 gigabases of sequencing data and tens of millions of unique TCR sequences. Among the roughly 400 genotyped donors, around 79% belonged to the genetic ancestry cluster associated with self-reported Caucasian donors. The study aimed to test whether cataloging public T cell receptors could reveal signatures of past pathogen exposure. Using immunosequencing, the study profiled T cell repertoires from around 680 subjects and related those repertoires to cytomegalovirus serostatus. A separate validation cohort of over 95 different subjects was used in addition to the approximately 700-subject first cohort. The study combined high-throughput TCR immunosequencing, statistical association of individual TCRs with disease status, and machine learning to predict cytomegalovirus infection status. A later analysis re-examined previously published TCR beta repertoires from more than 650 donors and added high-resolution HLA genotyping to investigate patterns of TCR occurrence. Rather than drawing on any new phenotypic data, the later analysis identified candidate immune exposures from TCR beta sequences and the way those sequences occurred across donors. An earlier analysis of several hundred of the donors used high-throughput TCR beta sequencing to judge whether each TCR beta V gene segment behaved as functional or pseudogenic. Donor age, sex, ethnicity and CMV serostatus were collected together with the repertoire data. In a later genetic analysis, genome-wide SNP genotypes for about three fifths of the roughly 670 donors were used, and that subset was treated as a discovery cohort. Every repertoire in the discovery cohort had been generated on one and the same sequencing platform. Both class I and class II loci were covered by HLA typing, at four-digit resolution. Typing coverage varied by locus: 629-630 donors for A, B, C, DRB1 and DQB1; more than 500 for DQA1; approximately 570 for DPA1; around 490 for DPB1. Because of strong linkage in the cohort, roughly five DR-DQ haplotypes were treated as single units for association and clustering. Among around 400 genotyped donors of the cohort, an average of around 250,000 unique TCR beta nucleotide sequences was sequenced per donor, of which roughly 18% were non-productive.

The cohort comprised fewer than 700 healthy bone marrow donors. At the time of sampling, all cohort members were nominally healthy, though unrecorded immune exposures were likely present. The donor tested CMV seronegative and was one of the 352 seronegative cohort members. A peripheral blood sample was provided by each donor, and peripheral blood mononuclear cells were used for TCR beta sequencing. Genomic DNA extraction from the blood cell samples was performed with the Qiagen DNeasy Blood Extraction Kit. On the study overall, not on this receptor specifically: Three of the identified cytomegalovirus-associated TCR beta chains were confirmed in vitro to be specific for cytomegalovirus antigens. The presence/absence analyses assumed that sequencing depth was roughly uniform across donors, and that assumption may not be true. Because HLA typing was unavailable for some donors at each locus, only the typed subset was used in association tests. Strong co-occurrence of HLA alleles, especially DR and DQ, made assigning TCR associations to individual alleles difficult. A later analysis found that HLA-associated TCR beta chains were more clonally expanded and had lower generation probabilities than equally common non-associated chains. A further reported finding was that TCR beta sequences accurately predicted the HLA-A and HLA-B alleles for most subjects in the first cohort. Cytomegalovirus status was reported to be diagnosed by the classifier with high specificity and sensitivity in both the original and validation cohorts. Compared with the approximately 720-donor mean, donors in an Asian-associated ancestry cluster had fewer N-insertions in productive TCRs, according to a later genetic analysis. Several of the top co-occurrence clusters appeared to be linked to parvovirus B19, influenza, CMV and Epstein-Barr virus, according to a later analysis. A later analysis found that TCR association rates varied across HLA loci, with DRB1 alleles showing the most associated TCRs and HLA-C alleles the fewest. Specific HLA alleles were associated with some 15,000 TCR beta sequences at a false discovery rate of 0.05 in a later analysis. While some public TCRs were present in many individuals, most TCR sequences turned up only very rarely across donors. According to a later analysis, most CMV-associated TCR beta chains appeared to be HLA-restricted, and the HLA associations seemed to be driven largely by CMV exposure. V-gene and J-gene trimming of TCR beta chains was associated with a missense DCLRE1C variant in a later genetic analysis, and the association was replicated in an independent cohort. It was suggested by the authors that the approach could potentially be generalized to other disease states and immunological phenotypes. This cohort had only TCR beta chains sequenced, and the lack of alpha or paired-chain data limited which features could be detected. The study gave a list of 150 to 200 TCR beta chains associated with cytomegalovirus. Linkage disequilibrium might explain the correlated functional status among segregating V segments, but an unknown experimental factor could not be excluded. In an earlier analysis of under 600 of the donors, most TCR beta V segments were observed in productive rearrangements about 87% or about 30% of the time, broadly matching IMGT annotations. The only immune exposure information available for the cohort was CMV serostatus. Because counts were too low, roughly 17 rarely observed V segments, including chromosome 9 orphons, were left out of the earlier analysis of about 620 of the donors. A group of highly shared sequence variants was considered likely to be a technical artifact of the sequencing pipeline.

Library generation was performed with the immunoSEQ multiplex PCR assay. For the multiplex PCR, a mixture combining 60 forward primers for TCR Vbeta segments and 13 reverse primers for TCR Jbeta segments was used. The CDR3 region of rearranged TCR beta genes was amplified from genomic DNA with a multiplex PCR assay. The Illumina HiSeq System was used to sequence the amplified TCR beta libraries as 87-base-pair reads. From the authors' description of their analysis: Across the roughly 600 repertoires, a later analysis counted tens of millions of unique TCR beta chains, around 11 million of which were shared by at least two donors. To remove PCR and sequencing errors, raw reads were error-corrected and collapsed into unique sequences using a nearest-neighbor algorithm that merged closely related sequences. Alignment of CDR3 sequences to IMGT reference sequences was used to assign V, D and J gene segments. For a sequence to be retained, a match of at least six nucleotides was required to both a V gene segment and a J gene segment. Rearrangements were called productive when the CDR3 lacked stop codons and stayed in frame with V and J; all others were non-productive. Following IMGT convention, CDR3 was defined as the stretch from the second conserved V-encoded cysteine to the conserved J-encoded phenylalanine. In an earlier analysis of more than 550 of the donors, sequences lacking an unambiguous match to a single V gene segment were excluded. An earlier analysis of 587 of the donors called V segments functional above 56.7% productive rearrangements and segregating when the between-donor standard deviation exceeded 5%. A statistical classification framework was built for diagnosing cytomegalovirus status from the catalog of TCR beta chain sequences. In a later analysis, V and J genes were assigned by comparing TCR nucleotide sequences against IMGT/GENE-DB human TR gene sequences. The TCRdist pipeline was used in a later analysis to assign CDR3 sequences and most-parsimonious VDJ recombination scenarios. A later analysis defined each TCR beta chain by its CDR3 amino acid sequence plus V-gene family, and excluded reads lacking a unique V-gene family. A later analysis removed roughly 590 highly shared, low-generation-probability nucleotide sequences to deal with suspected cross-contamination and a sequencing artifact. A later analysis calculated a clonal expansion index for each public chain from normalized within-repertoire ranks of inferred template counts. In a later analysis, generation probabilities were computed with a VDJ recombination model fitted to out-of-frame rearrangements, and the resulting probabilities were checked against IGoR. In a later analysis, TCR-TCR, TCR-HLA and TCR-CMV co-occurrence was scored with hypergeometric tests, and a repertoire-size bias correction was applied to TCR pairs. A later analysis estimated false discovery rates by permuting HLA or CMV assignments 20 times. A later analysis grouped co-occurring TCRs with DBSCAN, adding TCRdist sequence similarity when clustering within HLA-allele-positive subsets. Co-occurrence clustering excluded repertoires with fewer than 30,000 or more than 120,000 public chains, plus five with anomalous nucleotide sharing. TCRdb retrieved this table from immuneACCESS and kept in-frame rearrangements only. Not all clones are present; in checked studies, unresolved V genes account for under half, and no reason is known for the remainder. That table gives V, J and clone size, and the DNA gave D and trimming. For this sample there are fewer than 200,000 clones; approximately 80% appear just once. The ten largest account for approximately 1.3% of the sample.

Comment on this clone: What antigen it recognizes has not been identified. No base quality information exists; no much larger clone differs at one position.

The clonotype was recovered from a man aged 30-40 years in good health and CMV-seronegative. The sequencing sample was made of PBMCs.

The CDR3 protein is CASSWGSEAISSYEQYF. The DNA reads TGTGCCAGCAGCTGGGGCTCCGAAGCGATCAGCTCCTACGAGCAGTACTTC. The chain employs TRBV5-6 and TRBJ2-5; TRBD1 could be the D gene, as 5 bases match. The DNA end lines up better with TRBJ2-7; the J call may be wrong. CDR3 length: 17 amino acids, cysteine to phenylalanine. Only the CDR3 portion is preserved as DNA: 51 bases, with reading frame beginning at the first base. Via the germline V gene, CDR1 is SGHDT and CDR2 YYEEEE.